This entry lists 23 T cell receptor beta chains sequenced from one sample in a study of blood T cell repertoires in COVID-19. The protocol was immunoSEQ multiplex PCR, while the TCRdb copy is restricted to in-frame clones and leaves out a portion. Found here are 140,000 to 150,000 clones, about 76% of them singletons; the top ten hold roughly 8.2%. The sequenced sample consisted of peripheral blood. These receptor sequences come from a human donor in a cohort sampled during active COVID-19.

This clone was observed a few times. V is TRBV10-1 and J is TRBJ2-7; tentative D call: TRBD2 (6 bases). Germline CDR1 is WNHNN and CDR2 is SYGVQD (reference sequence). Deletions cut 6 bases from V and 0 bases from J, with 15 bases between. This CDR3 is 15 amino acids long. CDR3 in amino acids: CASRAGLYTSYEQYF. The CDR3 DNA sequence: TGCGCCAGCAGGGCGGGACTCTACACCTCCTACGAGCAGTACTTC.

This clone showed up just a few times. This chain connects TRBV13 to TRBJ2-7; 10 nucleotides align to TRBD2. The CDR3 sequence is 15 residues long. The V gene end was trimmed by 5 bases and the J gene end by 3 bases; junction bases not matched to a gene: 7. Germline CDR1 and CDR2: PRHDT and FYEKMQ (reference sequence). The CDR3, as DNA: TGTGCCAGCAGCCCTCGCGCTAGCGGGAGCTACGAGCAGTACTTC. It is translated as CASSPRASGSYEQYF.

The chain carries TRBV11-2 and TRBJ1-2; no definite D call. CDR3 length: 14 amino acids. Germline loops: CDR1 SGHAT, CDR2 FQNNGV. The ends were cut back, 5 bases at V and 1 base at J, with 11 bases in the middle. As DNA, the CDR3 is TGTGCCAGCAGCCCCGGAGGCAGTAACTATGGCTACACCTTC. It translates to CASSPGGSNYGYTF.

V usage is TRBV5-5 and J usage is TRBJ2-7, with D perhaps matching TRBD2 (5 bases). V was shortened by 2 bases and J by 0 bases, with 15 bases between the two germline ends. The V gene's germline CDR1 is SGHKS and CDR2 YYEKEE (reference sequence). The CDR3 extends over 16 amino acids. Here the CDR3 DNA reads TGTGCCAGCAGCTTCGACCCTGGTGGGAGCTCCTACGAGCAGTACTTC. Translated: CASSFDPGGSSYEQYF.

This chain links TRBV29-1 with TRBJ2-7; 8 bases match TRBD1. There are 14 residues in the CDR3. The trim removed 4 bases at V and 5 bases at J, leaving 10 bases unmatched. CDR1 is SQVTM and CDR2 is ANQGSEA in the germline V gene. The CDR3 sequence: CSVGWDRTFDEQYF. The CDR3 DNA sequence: TGCAGCGTTGGATGGGACAGGACCTTTGACGAGCAGTACTTC.

Here the CDR3 DNA reads TGTGCCAGTATCAAGACAGGGGGCAATCAGCCCCAGCATTTT. Amino acids: CASIKTGGNQPQHF. The V and J genes are TRBV6-5 and TRBJ1-5; 8 nucleotides align to TRBD1. After removal of 9 bases from V and 2 bases from J, the junction contained 6 bases not matched to a gene. Germline loops: CDR1 MNHEY, CDR2 SVGAGI. CDR3 length: 14 residues.

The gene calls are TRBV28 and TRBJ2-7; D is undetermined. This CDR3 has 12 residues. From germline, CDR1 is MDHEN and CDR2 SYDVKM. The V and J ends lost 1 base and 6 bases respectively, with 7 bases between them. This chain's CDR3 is CASSLSSFEQYF. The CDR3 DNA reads TGTGCCAGCAGTTTATCCAGTTTCGAGCAGTACTTC.

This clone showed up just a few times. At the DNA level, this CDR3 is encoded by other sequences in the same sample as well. For the CDR3, the DNA is TGTGCCAGCAGCTTGGGGACAGCTAACTATGGCTACACCTTC. Its protein product is CASSLGTANYGYTF. The chain combines TRBV5-5 with TRBJ1-2, with D tentatively TRBD1 (6 bases). In germline, CDR1 is SGHKS, CDR2 YYEKEE (reference sequence). Trimming shortened V by 0 bases and J by 0 bases, and 6 bases separated the two germline ends. The CDR3 is 14 residues long. The full variable domain, with the rest looked up from reference TRBV5-5 and TRBJ1-2, is DAGVTQSPTHLIKTRGQQVTLRCSPISGHKSVSWYQQVLGQGPQFIFQYYEKEERGRGNFPDRFSARQFPNYSSELNVNALLLGDSALYLCASSLGTANYGYTFGSGTRLTVV.

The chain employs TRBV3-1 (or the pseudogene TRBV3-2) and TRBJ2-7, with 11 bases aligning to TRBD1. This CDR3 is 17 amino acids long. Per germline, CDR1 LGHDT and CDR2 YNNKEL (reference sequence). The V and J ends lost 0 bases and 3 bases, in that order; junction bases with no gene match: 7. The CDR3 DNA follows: TGTGCCAGCAGCCAAGAGTGGGGACAGGGGGTCGGCTACGAGCAGTACTTC. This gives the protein CASSQEWGQGVGYEQYF.

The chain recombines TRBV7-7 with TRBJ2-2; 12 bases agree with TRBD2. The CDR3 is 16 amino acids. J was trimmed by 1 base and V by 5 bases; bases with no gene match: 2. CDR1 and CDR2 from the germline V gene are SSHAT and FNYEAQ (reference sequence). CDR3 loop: CASSPLAGGNTGELFF. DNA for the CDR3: TGTGCCAGCAGCCCACTAGCGGGAGGGAACACCGGGGAGCTGTTTTTT.

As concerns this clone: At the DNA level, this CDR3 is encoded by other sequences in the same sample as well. CDR3 sequence reads: CASRPGTGGYEQYF. CDR3 nucleotide sequence: TGCGCCAGCAGACCCGGGACAGGTGGTTACGAGCAGTACTTC. This chain connects TRBV5-1 to TRBJ2-7; 8 bases agree with TRBD1. V lost 5 bases to trimming and J lost 4 bases; unmatched junction nucleotides: 8. The CDR3 totals 14 residues. The V gene's germline CDR1 is SGHRS and CDR2 YFSETQ. The entire variable domain, with the rest obtained from reference TRBV5-1 and TRBJ2-7, is as follows: KAGVTQTPRYLIKTRGQQVTLSCSPISGHRSVSWYQQTPGQGLQFLFEYFSETQRNKGNFPGRFSGRQFSNSRSEMNVSTLELGDSALYLCASRPGTGGYEQYFGPGTRLTVT.

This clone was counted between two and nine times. CDR3 coding DNA: TGTGCCAGCAGTTACGGACTAGGAGCCGGGGAGCTGTTTTTT. Its protein is CASSYGLGAGELFF. This chain uses TRBV6-2 or TRBV6-3 with TRBJ2-2; 7 bases are shared with TRBD2. The CDR3 extends over 14 amino acids. Germline trimming cut 2 bases from V and 6 bases from J; bases unmatched to any gene: 3. Germline CDR1 is MNHEY and CDR2 is SVGEGT.

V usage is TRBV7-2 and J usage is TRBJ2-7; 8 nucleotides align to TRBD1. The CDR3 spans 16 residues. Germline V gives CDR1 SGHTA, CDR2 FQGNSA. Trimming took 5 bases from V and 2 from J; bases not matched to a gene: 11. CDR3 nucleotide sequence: TGTGCCAGCAGCACGCGATCCGGGACAGGCGCCTACGAGCAGTACTTC. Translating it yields CASSTRSGTGAYEQYF.

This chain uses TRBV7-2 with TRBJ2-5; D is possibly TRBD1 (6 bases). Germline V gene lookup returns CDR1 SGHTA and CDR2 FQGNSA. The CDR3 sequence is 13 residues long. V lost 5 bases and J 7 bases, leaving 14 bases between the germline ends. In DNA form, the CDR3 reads TGTGCCAGCAGCCCACAGGGCGCGAGGACCCAGTACTTC. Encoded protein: CASSPQGARTQYF.

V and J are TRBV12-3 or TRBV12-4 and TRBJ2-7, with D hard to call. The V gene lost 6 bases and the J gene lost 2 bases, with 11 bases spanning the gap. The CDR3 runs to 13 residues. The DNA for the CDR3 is TGTGCCAGCAGACGCGCAGGAACCTACGAGCAGTACTTC. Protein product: CASRRAGTYEQYF.

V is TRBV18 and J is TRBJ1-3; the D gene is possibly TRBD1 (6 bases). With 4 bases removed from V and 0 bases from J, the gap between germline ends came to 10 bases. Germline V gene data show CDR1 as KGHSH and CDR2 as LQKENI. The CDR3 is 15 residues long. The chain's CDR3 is CASSHGQSSGNTIYF. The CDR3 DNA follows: TGTGCCAGCTCACATGGACAGAGCTCTGGAAACACCATATATTTT.

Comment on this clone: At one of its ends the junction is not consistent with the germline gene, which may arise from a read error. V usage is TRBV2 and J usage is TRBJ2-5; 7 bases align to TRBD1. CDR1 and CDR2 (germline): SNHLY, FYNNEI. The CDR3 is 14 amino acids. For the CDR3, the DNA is TGTGCCAGCAGACGACAGGGAATTGGAGAGGCCCAGTACTTC. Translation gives CASRRQGIGEAQYF. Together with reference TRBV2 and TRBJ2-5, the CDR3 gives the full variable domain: EPEVTQTPSHQVTQMGQEVILRCVPISNHLYFYWYRQILGQKVEFLVSFYNNEISEKSEIFDDQFSVERPDGSNFTLKIRSTKLEDSAMYFCASRRQGIGEAQYFGPGTRLLVL.

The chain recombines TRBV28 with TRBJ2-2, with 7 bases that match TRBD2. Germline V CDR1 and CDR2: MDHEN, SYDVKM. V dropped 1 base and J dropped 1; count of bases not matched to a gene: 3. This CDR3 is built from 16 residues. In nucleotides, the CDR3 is TGTGCCAGCAGTTTATTGGGCGGGAGGAACACCGGGGAGCTGTTTTTT. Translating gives CASSLLGGRNTGELFF.

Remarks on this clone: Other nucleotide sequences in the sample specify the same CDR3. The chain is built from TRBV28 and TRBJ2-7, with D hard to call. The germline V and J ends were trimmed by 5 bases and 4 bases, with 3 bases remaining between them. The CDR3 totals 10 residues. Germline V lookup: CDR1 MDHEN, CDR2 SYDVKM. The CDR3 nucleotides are TGTGCCAGCAGTCATTACGAGCAGTACTTC. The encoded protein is CASSHYEQYF.

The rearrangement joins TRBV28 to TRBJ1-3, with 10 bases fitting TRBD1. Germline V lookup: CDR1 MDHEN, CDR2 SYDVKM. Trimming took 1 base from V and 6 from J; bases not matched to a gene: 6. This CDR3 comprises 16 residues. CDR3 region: CASSLYPGTGENTIYF. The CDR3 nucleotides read TGTGCCAGCAGTTTATACCCCGGGACAGGGGAAAACACCATATATTTT.

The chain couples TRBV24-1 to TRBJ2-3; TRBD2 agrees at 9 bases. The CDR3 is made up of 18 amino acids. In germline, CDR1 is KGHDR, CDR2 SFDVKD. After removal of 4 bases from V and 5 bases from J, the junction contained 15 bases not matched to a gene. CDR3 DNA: TGTGCCACCAGTGACCCGGTGGGCGGGAGGGCCGGAAAAGATACGCAGTATTTT. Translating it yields CATSDPVGGRAGKDTQYF.

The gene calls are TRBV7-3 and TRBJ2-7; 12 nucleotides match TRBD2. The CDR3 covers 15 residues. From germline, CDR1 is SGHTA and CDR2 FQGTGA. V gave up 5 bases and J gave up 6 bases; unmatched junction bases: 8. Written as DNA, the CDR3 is TGTGCCAGCAGCCTAGCGGGAGGGGTTTACAGCGAGCAGTACTTC. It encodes CASSLAGGVYSEQYF.

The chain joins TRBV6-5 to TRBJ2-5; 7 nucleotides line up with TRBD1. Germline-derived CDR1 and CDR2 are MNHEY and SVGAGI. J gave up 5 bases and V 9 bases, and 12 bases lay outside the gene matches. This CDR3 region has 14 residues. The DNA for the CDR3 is TGTGCCAGTCTAGAAAAGGGGGCTTTGGAGACCCAGTACTTC. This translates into CASLEKGALETQYF.